This TCR beta chain was found in a study of control samples from healthy donors and cancer patients. Produced via immunoSEQ multiplex PCR; TCRdb's table is partial and in-frame only. The profile covers about 86,000 clones, with approximately 88% appearing a single time and about 10% taken by the ten largest. Sequenced sample: PBMCs. The TCR originated in a woman aged 50 to 65 with colorectal cancer.

DNA for the CDR3: TGTGCCAGCAGGGGGACAGGCCCTGGGCCCCAGCATTTT. Protein sequence: CASRGTGPGPQHF. The chain uses TRBV27 and TRBJ1-5; 8 bases line up with TRBD1. Trimming took 6 bases from V and 9 from J; bases not matched to a gene: 7. Germline V gene lookup returns CDR1 MNHEY and CDR2 SMNVEV (reference sequence). CDR3 size: 13 residues.